This T cell receptor beta chain was profiled in a study of T cells after yellow fever vaccination. Study outcomes and limitations: The study re-detected most primary-vaccination clones after the booster (approximately 96% CD4, 88% CD8).

From the 5' RACE reads, TCRdb called clonotypes with MiXCR, one entry per CDR3 protein. Here the sample spans more than 300,000 distinct CDR3 sequences, over 8.5% being singletons. Germline V lookup: CDR1 LNHDA, CDR2 SQIVND (reference sequence). The CDR3 runs to 15 residues. The V end was cut by 8 bases, the J end by 2 bases, with 18 bases between. Points on this clonotype: What it binds is unknown.

V gene TRBV19 combines with J gene TRBJ2-5; tentatively, D is TRBD2 (7 bases). The source is a man younger than 30 who received the YFV17D yellow fever vaccine. The input for sequencing was CD4+ T cells sorted from PBMCs, taken 45 days after the yellow fever booster vaccination. The CDR3 region is CASGALGGGQETQYF. The CDR3, as DNA: TGTGCCAGTGGTGCTCTGGGAGGGGGGCAAGAGACCCAGTACTTC.